The table lists the clone carrying this T cell receptor beta chain with a few counts. Trimming at V came to 3 bases and at J to 0 bases, leaving 8 bases not matched to a gene. Germline CDR1 and CDR2: MNHEY and SMNVEV (reference sequence). This CDR3 region has 17 residues. The record originates from a study of response to subunit inactivated influenza vaccine. Via MiXCR, TCRdb re-called the RT-PCR reads, giving one row per CDR3 protein. The data contain about 500,000 distinct CDR3 sequences, 10% to 15% of them seen just once; the ten biggest clones take up under 15%. This specimen was PBMCs from blood, taken about 40 days after vaccination. This chain links TRBV27 with TRBJ1-3; 7 bases align to TRBD1. The receptor was isolated from a man aged 45 to 65 who received an inactivated influenza vaccine. Written as DNA, the CDR3 is TGTGCCAGCAGTTTGAGAGACAGGGCAAGCTCTGGAAACACCATATATTTT. This gives the protein CASSLRDRASSGNTIYF.